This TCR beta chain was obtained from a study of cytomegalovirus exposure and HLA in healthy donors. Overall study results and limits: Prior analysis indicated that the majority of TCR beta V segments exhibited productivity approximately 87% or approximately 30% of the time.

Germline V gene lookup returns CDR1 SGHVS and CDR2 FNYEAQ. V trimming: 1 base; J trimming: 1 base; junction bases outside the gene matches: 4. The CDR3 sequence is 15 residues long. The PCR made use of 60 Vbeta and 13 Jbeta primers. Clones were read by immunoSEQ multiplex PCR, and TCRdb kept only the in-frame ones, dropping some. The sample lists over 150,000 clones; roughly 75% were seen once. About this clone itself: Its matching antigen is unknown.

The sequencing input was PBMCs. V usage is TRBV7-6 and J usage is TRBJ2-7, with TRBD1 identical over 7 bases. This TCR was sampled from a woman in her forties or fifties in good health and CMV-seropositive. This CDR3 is CASSLEGQWSYEQYF. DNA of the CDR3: TGTGCCAGCAGCTTAGAGGGACAGTGGTCCTACGAGCAGTACTTC.